This is a list of T cell receptor beta chains from one sample in a study of blood T cell repertoires in COVID-19. Sequencing was performed with immunoSEQ multiplex PCR; in TCRdb, only in-frame clones are kept and a portion is missing. This sample carries approximately 76,000 clones, approximately 80% of them seen once, and the ten largest clones take around 5.6%. Material for sequencing was peripheral blood. These receptors were collected from an older woman with acute or convalescent COVID-19. CDR3s include the opening cysteine and the closing phenylalanine or tryptophan. A D gene is named only where the DNA matches it firmly. Expanded clones are given a class, and other clones once, few, many or no size at all.

V,J,D,size,DNA,CDR3
TRBV15,TRBJ1-6,TRBD1,.,TGTGCCACCAGCAGTCCGGGACAGGGAAGTTCACCCCTCCACTTT,CATSSPGQGSSPLHF
TRBV3-1/TRBV3-2,TRBJ1-4,TRBD1,.,TGTGCCAGCAGCCAAGGACAGGGGGCTGAAAAACTGTTTTTT,CASSQGQGAEKLFF
TRBV5-1,TRBJ2-3,.,.,TGCGCCAGCAGCTTGCAGGGGAAGGATACGCAGTATTTT,CASSLQGKDTQYF
TRBV12-5,TRBJ1-1,.,.,TGTGCTAGTGGTCCCGGGGCTGAAGCTTTCTTT,CASGPGAEAFF
TRBV5-1,TRBJ1-2,TRBD1,.,TGCGCCAGCAGCTCGGGAACAGGGGGCTATGGCTACACCTTC,CASSSGTGGYGYTF
TRBV9,TRBJ1-5,.,.,TGTGCCAGCAGCGCACCGGGGCAGGGGCGGAATCAGCCCCAGCATTTT,CASSAPGQGRNQPQHF
TRBV5-6,TRBJ2-7,.,.,TGTGCCAGCAGCCCGGGGGTATACGAGCAGTACTTC,CASSPGVYEQYF
TRBV19,TRBJ1-1,.,.,TGTGCCAGTAGTATAAATATTGACACTGAAGCTTTCTTT,CASSINIDTEAFF
TRBV27,TRBJ1-5,TRBD1,.,TGTGCCAGCAGTGGGCGGACAGGGGGAAGCAATCAGCCCCAGCATTTT,CASSGRTGGSNQPQHF
TRBV6-5,TRBJ1-1,.,.,TGTGCCAGCAGGTTCCCGGACACTGAAGCTTTCTTT,CASRFPDTEAFF
TRBV5-1,TRBJ1-1,.,.,TGCGCCAGCAGCTTGGCAGGAGCGGCTGGCACTGAAGCTTTCTTT,CASSLAGAAGTEAFF
TRBV24-1,TRBJ1-2,TRBD1,.,TGTGCCACCAGTGACCGTAGGACAGGGGATGGCTACACCTTC,CATSDRRTGDGYTF
TRBV2,TRBJ1-2,.,few,TGTGCCAGCAGGGATACAGGGTTCTATGGCTACACCTTC,CASRDTGFYGYTF
TRBV18,TRBJ1-1,.,.,TGTGCCAGCTCATTACAGGGTGTGGTATATGGCACTGAAGCTTTCTTT,CASSLQGVVYGTEAFF